Shown below are 28 T cell receptor beta chains from a single sample sequenced in a study of cytotoxic CD8 clonotypes in ibrutinib-treated CLL. The repertoire was sequenced with immunoSEQ multiplex PCR; TCRdb's copy has only in-frame clones and lacks some. The table records 50,000 to 70,000 clones, roughly 50% of them present only once. The material was PBMCs, obtained at disease progression, from a patient treated with ibrutinib. These receptor sequences come from a human donor with chronic lymphocytic leukemia.

This chain connects TRBV19 to TRBJ1-3; D gene ambiguous. The V gene's germline CDR1 is LNHDA and CDR2 SQIVND (reference sequence). The CDR3 runs to 13 residues. V was trimmed by 7 bases and J by 2 bases, leaving 9 bases between them. CDR3 DNA sequence: TGTGCCAGTAACCCAGGAGCTGGAAACACCATATATTTT. Its translation: CASNPGAGNTIYF.

This clone was seen more than once but under ten times. The chain carries TRBV28 and TRBJ2-7, with 9 bases identical to TRBD1. This CDR3 region has 16 residues. With V trimmed by 7 bases and J by 1 base, 11 bases remained unmatched. Germline CDR1 MDHEN, CDR2 SYDVKM. The CDR3 nucleotides are TGTGCCAGCACCCCTCCGCCTGGACAGGGGTCCTACGAGCAGTACTTC. Protein product: CASTPPPGQGSYEQYF.

In regard to this clone: The junction and the germline gene differ at one end; a read error may be behind it. The V and J genes are TRBV5-3 and TRBJ2-7; 10 nucleotides align to TRBD1. TRBV5-3 is classed as an ORF, of uncertain function. The CDR3 runs 16 residues. The CDR3 coding sequence is TGTGCCAGAAGTTTTAACATCCGGGACAGGGGCCACGAGCAGCACTTC. This encodes CARSFNIRDRGHEQHF.

The table lists this clone with a few counts. The CDR3 DNA reads TGTGCCAGCAGTTTACAGAACACTGAAGCTTTCTTT. The encoded protein is CASSLQNTEAFF. The chain uses TRBV28 and TRBJ1-1; D uncertain. Deletions cut 2 bases from V and 1 base from J, with 2 bases between. The germline CDR1 and CDR2 sequences are MDHEN and SYDVKM. The CDR3 is 12 amino acids.

This clone was observed a handful of times. The chain has TRBV5-1 and TRBJ1-5; D may be TRBD1 (5 bases). Trimming cost V 0 bases and J 0 bases, with 13 bases left between them. The CDR3 runs to 17 residues. The germline gives CDR1 SGHRS, CDR2 YFSETQ. CDR3: CASSLGGTSDSNQPQHF. CDR3 sequence (DNA): TGCGCCAGCAGCTTGGGTGGGACTTCAGATAGCAATCAGCCCCAGCATTTT.

This clone is termed hyperexpanded (1% or more). The rearrangement uses TRBV28 and TRBJ2-1, with TRBD2 as a possible D gene (5 bases). Germline loops: CDR1 MDHEN, CDR2 SYDVKM. The CDR3 covers 16 residues. Between the trimmed V and J ends, which lost 6 bases and 1 base, there was a span of 16 bases. The CDR3 region is CASSRSWGESYNEQFF. CDR3 coding DNA: TGTGCCAGCAGCCGCTCGTGGGGAGAATCCTACAATGAGCAGTTCTTC.

The J gene is TRBJ1-2, the V gene TRBV2, with no clear D. CDR3 length: 12 residues. Germline CDR1 and CDR2: SNHLY and FYNNEI. Trimming took off 7 bases at V and 2 bases at J, with 8 bases between the two ends. The CDR3 DNA reads TGTGCCAGCATTTCGGCCAACTATGGCTACACCTTC. It yields the protein CASISANYGYTF.

V and J are TRBV30 and TRBJ1-4; 8 bases match TRBD1. Germline lookup yields CDR1 GTSNPN and CDR2 SVGIG (reference sequence). This CDR3 comprises 14 residues. V lost 4 bases to trimming and J lost 10 bases; unmatched junction nucleotides: 11. CDR3 sequence (DNA): TGTGCCTGGAACTCAGGGGGCTCTATCGGAAAACTGTTTTTT. Protein sequence: CAWNSGGSIGKLFF.

This clone appeared a few times. The rearrangement uses TRBV5-1 and TRBJ2-7; no clear D gene. The CDR3 extends over 14 amino acids. The V gene lost 0 bases and the J gene lost 2 bases, with 9 bases spanning the gap. Germline assignment: CDR1 SGHRS and CDR2 YFSETQ. The DNA for the CDR3 is TGCGCCAGCAGCTTGGCCTCGGGTACCTACGAGCAGTACTTC. Residues: CASSLASGTYEQYF.

This chain uses TRBV29-1 with TRBJ2-7; D is tentatively TRBD1 or TRBD2 (5 bases each). The V gene lost 1 base and the J gene lost 1 base, with 11 bases spanning the gap. This CDR3 has 14 residues. Germline V gene lookup returns CDR1 SQVTM and CDR2 ANQGSEA. The CDR3 reads CSVEGVGDSYEQYF. The CDR3 DNA is TGCAGCGTTGAAGGGGTGGGGGATTCCTACGAGCAGTACTTC.

The chain couples TRBV10-3 to TRBJ1-5; 9 bases are a match to TRBD1. V dropped 3 bases and J dropped 8; count of bases not matched to a gene: 5. Germline V gene lookup returns CDR1 ENHRY and CDR2 SYGVKD. The CDR3 loop spans 14 amino acids. The CDR3 sequence is CAISDGQGLEPQHF. The CDR3 coding sequence is TGTGCCATCAGTGATGGACAGGGGCTGGAGCCCCAGCATTTT.

This chain links TRBV7-2 with TRBJ1-1, with D maybe TRBD1 (5 bases). The CDR3 covers 14 residues. The V end was cut by 4 bases, the J end by 1 base, with 10 bases between. The germline CDR1 and CDR2 sequences are SGHTA and FQGNSA. CDR3 region: CASSSVDRNTEAFF. CDR3 in DNA: TGTGCCAGCAGCTCGGTTGACAGGAACACTGAAGCTTTCTTT.

The chain combines TRBV6-5 with TRBJ2-3, with D perhaps TRBD1 (6 bases). Trimming took off 2 bases at V and 4 bases at J, with 16 bases between the two ends. The germline gives CDR1 MNHEY, CDR2 SVGAGI. The CDR3 has 16 residues. The CDR3 spells CASSYRLGGFADTQYF. CDR3 in DNA: TGTGCCAGCAGTTACCGCCTAGGGGGTTTCGCAGATACGCAGTATTTT.

The V and J genes are TRBV25-1 and TRBJ1-2, with D maybe TRBD1 (5 bases). Trimming left V 5 bases short and J 8 bases short, with 18 bases between. CDR1 is MGHDK and CDR2 is SYGVNS in the germline V gene. This CDR3 has 14 residues. The CDR3 nucleotides are TGTGCCAGCAGTCCAGGGCGGGCCCTGGAAGGCTACACCTTC. Residues: CASSPGRALEGYTF.

This chain joins TRBV4-1 and TRBJ1-5; D is unclear. The CDR3 is 14 residues long. The germline V and J ends were trimmed by 0 bases and 6 bases, with 9 bases remaining between them. CDR1 and CDR2 (germline): MGHRA, YSYEKL. As DNA, the CDR3 is TGCGCCAGCAGCCAAGAGAGTATAAGTCAGCCCCAGCATTTT. As protein: CASSQESISQPQHF.

The gene calls are TRBV10-3 and TRBJ1-6; D unclear. V was trimmed by 3 bases and J by 7 bases, leaving 7 bases between them. CDR3 length equals 13 residues. CDR1 is ENHRY, CDR2 SYGVKD, per germline. The CDR3 here is CAISDGGNSPLHF. For the CDR3, the DNA is TGTGCCATCAGTGATGGTGGGAATTCACCCCTCCACTTT.

This clone was observed a few times. The gene calls are TRBV20-1 and TRBJ2-7; D might be TRBD2 (6 bases). This CDR3 is 11 amino acids long. Trimming shortened V by 3 bases and J by 6 bases, and 9 bases separated the two germline ends. Germline lookup yields CDR1 DFQATT and CDR2 SNEGSKA (reference sequence). This CDR3 reads CSASQGGEQYF. In DNA, the CDR3 is TGCAGTGCTAGCCAGGGAGGCGAGCAGTACTTC.

The rearrangement links TRBV27 to TRBJ2-3; D gene ambiguous. Germline-derived CDR1 and CDR2 are MNHEY and SMNVEV (reference sequence). The germline V and J ends were trimmed by 3 bases and 4 bases, with 14 bases remaining between them. This CDR3 is 15 amino acids long. The CDR3 reads CASSFLGFMPDTQYF. DNA of the CDR3: TGTGCCAGCAGTTTTTTAGGCTTCATGCCAGATACGCAGTATTTT.

J is TRBJ1-4 and V is TRBV29-1, with D perhaps matching TRBD1 (5 bases). The CDR3 loop spans 12 amino acids. Trimming removed 7 bases at V and 3 bases at J, with 9 bases between. Germline CDR1 and CDR2: SQVTM and ANQGSEA. The CDR3, as DNA: TGCAGCGGTAGGGGTGCTAATGAAAAACTGTTTTTT. Amino acid sequence: CSGRGANEKLFF.

The genes are TRBV6-5 and TRBJ1-6; D is undetermined. V lost 2 bases and J 10 bases, leaving 15 bases between the germline ends. Germline CDR1 MNHEY, CDR2 SVGAGI. This CDR3 is built from 15 residues. The CDR3 loop is CASSYGGLQSSPLHF. CDR3 DNA sequence: TGTGCCAGCAGTTACGGTGGGCTACAATCCTCACCCCTCCACTTT.

V is TRBV28 and J is TRBJ1-5; D possibly corresponds to TRBD1 (6 bases). Germline lookup yields CDR1 MDHEN and CDR2 SYDVKM. The CDR3 has 14 amino acids. V was clipped by 8 bases and J by 3 bases, with 14 bases between them. CDR3 residues: CASERGGLNQPQHF. CDR3 DNA sequence: TGTGCCAGCGAACGGGGGGGCCTCAATCAGCCCCAGCATTTT.

The chain joins TRBV7-2 to TRBJ1-5; D ambiguous. There are 13 residues in the CDR3. Deletions cut 2 bases from V and 0 bases from J, with 2 bases between. Germline V gives CDR1 SGHTA, CDR2 FQGNSA. CDR3 sequence (DNA): TGTGCCAGCAGCTTAAGTAGCAATCAGCCCCAGCATTTT. It is translated as CASSLSSNQPQHF.

The chain joins TRBV4-2 to TRBJ2-5, with 10 bases lining up with TRBD2. The CDR3 consists of 18 residues. Germline V gene lookup returns CDR1 LGHNA and CDR2 YNFKEQ. V dropped 1 base and J dropped 5; count of bases not matched to a gene: 13. CDR3 loop: CASSQASFSGGAWETQYF. The CDR3 DNA sequence: TGTGCCAGCAGCCAAGCTTCCTTCAGCGGGGGGGCGTGGGAGACCCAGTACTTC.

The genes are TRBV5-1 and TRBJ2-7, with 7 bases aligning to TRBD1. Germline V lookup: CDR1 SGHRS, CDR2 YFSETQ. This CDR3 has 14 amino acids. Trimming at V came to 4 bases and at J to 2 bases, leaving 6 bases not matched to a gene. In nucleotides, the CDR3 is TGCGCCAGCAGCCTCCGGGACAGAGCCTACGAGCAGTACTTC. It encodes CASSLRDRAYEQYF.

The V and J genes are TRBV5-1 and TRBJ2-3, with TRBD2 matching over 11 bases. The CDR3 is 14 amino acids. The germline V gene encodes CDR1 SGHRS and CDR2 YFSETQ. V was pared by 7 bases and J by 3 bases, with 4 bases of the junction left unmatched. The CDR3 DNA reads TGCGCCAGCGTAGCGGGGGGGCAAACAGATACGCAGTATTTT. Amino acid sequence: CASVAGGQTDTQYF.

In its sample, this clone was seen many times. The rearrangement links TRBV19 to TRBJ2-5, with 10 positions matching TRBD2. Germline-derived CDR1 and CDR2 are LNHDA and SQIVND (reference sequence). After removal of 5 bases from V and 2 bases from J, the junction contained 5 bases not matched to a gene. The CDR3 consists of 15 residues. CDR3 protein: CASSGTSALQETQYF. The CDR3 DNA sequence: TGTGCCAGTAGTGGGACTAGCGCGCTACAAGAGACCCAGTACTTC.

This sequence joins TRBV7-8 and TRBJ2-5; maybe TRBD2 (7 bases). The germline V gene encodes CDR1 SGHVS and CDR2 FQNEAQ. Trimming took 3 bases from V and 5 from J, leaving 10 bases between them. The CDR3 runs to 13 residues. The CDR3 sequence: CASSFGGPETQYF. Written as DNA, the CDR3 is TGTGCCAGCAGCTTCGGGGGGCCGGAGACCCAGTACTTC.

This sequence joins TRBV20-1 and TRBJ2-7; possible D gene TRBD1, 6 bases. The germline V and J ends were trimmed by 3 bases and 6 bases, with 9 bases remaining between them. This CDR3 has 11 amino acids. Germline V gives CDR1 DFQATT, CDR2 SNEGSKA (reference sequence). The CDR3 loop is CSASGGGEQYF. CDR3 nucleotide sequence: TGCAGTGCTAGTGGGGGCGGCGAGCAGTACTTC.